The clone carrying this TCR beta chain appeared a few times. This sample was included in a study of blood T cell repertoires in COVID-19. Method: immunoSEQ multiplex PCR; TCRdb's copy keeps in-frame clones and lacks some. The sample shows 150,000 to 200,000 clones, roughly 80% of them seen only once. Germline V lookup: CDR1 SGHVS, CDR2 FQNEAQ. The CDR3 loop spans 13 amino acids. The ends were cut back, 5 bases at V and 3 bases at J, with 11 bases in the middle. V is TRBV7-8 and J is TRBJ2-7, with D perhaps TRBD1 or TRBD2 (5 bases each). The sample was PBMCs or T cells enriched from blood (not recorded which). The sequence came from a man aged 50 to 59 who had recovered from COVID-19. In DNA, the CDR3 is TGTGCCAGCAGCCGAGGGGCCTACTACGAGCAGTACTTC. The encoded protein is CASSRGAYYEQYF.